These 11 T cell receptor beta chains share one sample of origin, sequenced in a study of identical twins. TCRdb reprocessed the 5' RACE reads with MiXCR, giving one entry per CDR3 protein. Among under 350,000 distinct CDR3 sequences listed, less than 9.5% were seen once. These same data were also listed under a study on yellow fever vaccine responses in identical twins.

Material for sequencing was CD8+ T cells sorted from blood. The receptors derive from a young woman in good health.

This clonotype showed up just a few times. The rearrangement uses TRBV10-3 and TRBJ2-5; 9 bases map to TRBD1. The CDR3 is 14 amino acids. Germline loops: CDR1 ENHRY, CDR2 SYGVKD. Trimming cost V 6 bases and J 0 bases; bases outside gene matches: 2. CDR3 sequence: CAIRGDRDQETQYF. CDR3 DNA sequence: TGTGCCATCAGGGGGGACAGGGACCAAGAGACCCAGTACTTC.

This clonotype was found many times. This chain connects TRBV29-1 to TRBJ2-7; D gene uncertain. The V and J ends lost 0 bases and 0 bases respectively, with 6 bases between them. The CDR3 contains 13 residues. Germline CDR1 reads SQVTM; CDR2 reads ANQGSEA. CDR3 sequence reads: CSVEETDSYEQYF. For the CDR3, the DNA is TGCAGCGTTGAAGAAACTGACTCCTACGAGCAGTACTTC.

This clonotype occurred many times. The chain recombines TRBV27 with TRBJ2-7; the D is unclear. The CDR3 spans 13 residues. CDR1 is MNHEY and CDR2 is SMNVEV in the germline V gene (reference sequence). Trimming took 5 bases from V and 0 from J, leaving 8 bases between them. The CDR3 DNA follows: TGTGCCAGCAGTCCAGCTCACTCCTACGAGCAGTACTTC. Translated: CASSPAHSYEQYF.

The table lists this clonotype with a few counts. The chain couples TRBV7-2 to TRBJ2-2; D ambiguous. Deletions cut 5 bases from V and 6 bases from J, with 7 bases between. Germline CDR1 SGHTA, CDR2 FQGNSA. The length of the CDR3 is 12 residues. The CDR3 protein is CASSDLPGELFF. Here the CDR3 DNA reads TGTGCCAGCAGCGACCTCCCCGGGGAGCTGTTTTTT.

This clonotype was seen only a few times. The V and J genes are TRBV4-1 and TRBJ2-5, with D maybe TRBD2 (6 bases). CDR1 MGHRA and CDR2 YSYEKL come from the germline V gene. The length of the CDR3 is 16 residues. The V and J ends lost 0 bases and 4 bases respectively, with 15 bases between them. The CDR3 is CASSQEQVGGVETQYF. CDR3 DNA: TGCGCCAGCAGCCAAGAGCAGGTGGGAGGAGTAGAGACCCAGTACTTC.

This clonotype was detected ten times or more. The J gene is TRBJ2-7, the V gene TRBV7-9, with D possibly called TRBD1 or TRBD2 (5 bases each). This CDR3 is built from 17 residues. Germline V gene data show CDR1 as SEHNR and CDR2 as FQNEAQ (reference sequence). Trimming left V 2 bases short and J 0 bases short, with 17 bases between. CDR3 residues: CASSLFPGTSSSYEQYF. As DNA, the CDR3 is TGTGCCAGCAGCTTATTCCCCGGGACGTCTAGCTCCTACGAGCAGTACTTC.

V is TRBV5-1 and J is TRBJ1-6; D is ambiguous. The CDR3 length is 14 residues. In germline, CDR1 is SGHRS, CDR2 YFSETQ. V lost 0 bases and J 9 bases, leaving 10 bases between the germline ends. The CDR3 spells CASSLGDTSSPLHF. The CDR3 nucleotides read TGCGCCAGCAGCTTGGGAGACACCTCTTCACCCCTCCACTTT.

This clonotype was detected many times. The chain carries TRBV28 and TRBJ1-4, with D possibly matching TRBD1 (5 bases). CDR3 length: 15 amino acids. The germline V and J ends were trimmed by 6 bases and 3 bases, with 14 bases remaining between them. Germline-derived CDR1 and CDR2 are MDHEN and SYDVKM. The CDR3 is CASSPKTVSNEKLFF. In DNA, the CDR3 is TGTGCCAGCAGCCCTAAGACAGTCTCTAATGAAAAACTGTTTTTT.

The sample holds a few counts of this clonotype. The chain couples TRBV14 to TRBJ1-5; D uncertain. CDR1 and CDR2 from the germline V gene are SGHDN and FVKESK. Trimming stripped 3 bases from V and 3 bases from J, with 3 bases between. The CDR3 has 12 amino acids. CDR3 loop: CASSHLNQPQHF. Here the CDR3 DNA reads TGTGCCAGCAGCCATCTCAATCAGCCCCAGCATTTT.

The CDR3 nucleotides read TGTGCCAGCAGCCAAGAGGGTGTAGCTGCTGGAAACATTCAGTACTTC. Protein sequence: CASSQEGVAAGNIQYF. The gene calls are TRBV4-2 and TRBJ2-4; the D is unclear. V lost 0 bases, J lost 6 bases, and 15 bases lay in between. The germline V gene encodes CDR1 LGHNA and CDR2 YNFKEQ. This CDR3 region has 16 residues.

This clonotype was seen only a few times. DNA of the CDR3: TGCGCCAGCAGCCAAGATTCCAGCGGGAGGGCCAATGAGCAGTTCTTC. Translating gives CASSQDSSGRANEQFF. The chain couples TRBV4-3 to TRBJ2-1; 10 nucleotides match TRBD2. The germline V gene has CDR1 LGHNA and CDR2 YSLEER. This CDR3 spans 16 amino acids. After removal of 0 bases from V and 6 bases from J, the junction contained 5 bases not matched to a gene.